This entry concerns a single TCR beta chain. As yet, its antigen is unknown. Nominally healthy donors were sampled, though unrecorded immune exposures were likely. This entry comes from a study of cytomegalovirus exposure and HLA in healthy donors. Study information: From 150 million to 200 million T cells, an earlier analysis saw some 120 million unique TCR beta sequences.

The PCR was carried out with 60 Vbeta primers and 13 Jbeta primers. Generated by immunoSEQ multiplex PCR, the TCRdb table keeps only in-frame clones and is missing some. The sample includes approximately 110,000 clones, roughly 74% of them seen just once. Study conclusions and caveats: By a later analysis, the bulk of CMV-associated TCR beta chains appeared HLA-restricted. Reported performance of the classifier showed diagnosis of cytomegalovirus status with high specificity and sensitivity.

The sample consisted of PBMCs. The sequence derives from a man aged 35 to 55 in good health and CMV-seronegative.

The chain's CDR3 is CASSLRQVANYGYTF. As DNA, the CDR3 is TGTGCCAGCAGCCTCCGCCAGGTAGCTAACTATGGCTACACCTTC. The gene calls are TRBV7-2 and TRBJ1-2; D uncertain. V was shortened by 5 bases and J by 0 bases, with 13 bases between the two germline ends. Germline CDR1 and CDR2: SGHTA and FQGNSA. The CDR3 contains 15 residues.